This record covers a single T cell receptor beta chain. Its matching antigen is unknown. The sample comes from a study of cytomegalovirus exposure and HLA in healthy donors. Overall study findings and caveats: Later on, analysis showed that most CMV-associated TCR beta chains appeared to be HLA-restricted.

Vbeta (60) and Jbeta (13) primers were used in the PCR. TCRdb's table, derived via immunoSEQ multiplex PCR, lists solely in-frame clones and lacks some. The sample records about 120,000 clones, approximately 79% being singletons. With 3 bases clipped from V and 2 bases from J, the junction kept 9 bases outside the gene matches. CDR3 length: 18 residues. From germline, CDR1 is SGHVS and CDR2 FQNEAQ. Sample: PBMCs. The sequence derives from a man aged 25 to 45 in good health and CMV-seronegative. The J gene is TRBJ2-3, the V gene TRBV7-8, with 12 bases fitting TRBD2. The CDR3 spells CASSFRLAGADYTDTQYF. The CDR3 region has the DNA TGTGCCAGCAGCTTTCGACTAGCGGGGGCCGATTACACAGATACGCAGTATTTT.